The 18 T cell receptor beta chains reported below all come from one sample, sequenced in a study of tissue T cells after allogeneic stem cell transplantation (dated by TCRdb to 2021 to 2024). The sample's time point label is to be understood as: mouse harvest day 7 after allogeneic transplant. Mouse grafts consisting of 10^7 T-cell-depleted bone marrow cells combined with 10^6 splenic CD5+ T cells were administered by tail vein injection. Libraries came from the immunoSEQ multiplex PCR assay. The immuneACCESS repertoire file appears here via TCRdb, limited to in-frame rearrangements. These files lack a portion of the clones; in checked studies, under half of the deficit traces to unresolved V genes, and the cause of the others is not known. The sample data list about 2,200 clones, and approximately 50% of these were observed just once. The ten top clones hold roughly 18% of the sample. Material: liver tissue. These receptor sequences come from a female BALB/c mouse given C57BL/6 T cells with graft-versus-host disease after an allogeneic hematopoietic cell transplant.

A word on this clone: Germline and genes: mouse. The read gets to within 1 residue of the CDR3 end, and the germline J gene fills in the rest. This sequence joins TRBV13-1 and TRBJ2-7; 10 nucleotides line up with TRBD2. The CDR3 is 13 residues long. Germline V lookup: CDR1 NSHNY, CDR2 SYGAGN. V was pared by 4 bases and J by 4 bases, with 2 bases of the junction left unmatched. CDR3 DNA, as far as it was read: TGTGCCAGCAGTCCGGGACTGGGGTATGAACAGTAC. The encoded protein is CASSPGLGYEQY. The whole CDR3 reads CASSPGLGYEQYF.

Regarding this clone: Gene names are the mouse ones. This CDR3 reads CTCSADKVAGANSPLYF. Partial CDR3 DNA: TGCACCTGCAGTGCAGATAAGGTGGCAGGAGCTAATTCGCCCCTCTAC. The chain couples TRBV1 to TRBJ1-6; D remains unclear. The read gets to within 1 residue of the CDR3 end, and the germline J gene fills in the rest. TRBJ1-6 is annotated as an ORF whose role is uncertain. The CDR3 length is 17 residues. Trimming removed 0 bases from V and 6 bases from J, with 15 bases in between. Germline CDR1 reads NSQYPW; CDR2 reads LRSPGD (reference sequence).

Details on this clone: Gene names are the mouse ones. This CDR3 is CASSQPGNYAEQFF. The part of the CDR3 DNA that was read is TGTGCCAGCAGCCAACCGGGGAACTATGCTGAGCAGTTC. V and J are TRBV2 and TRBJ2-1; D ambiguous. The read is 1 residue too short to cover the CDR3 end, so that end is filled in from the germline J gene. V lost 2 bases and J lost 1, with 6 bases in between. The CDR3 covers 14 residues. The germline CDR1 and CDR2 sequences are LGHNA and YSYQKL.

On this clone itself: Germline and genes: mouse. With the read ending 1 residue before the CDR3 end, the germline J gene is used to fill in that end. V gene TRBV26 combines with J gene TRBJ2-4; 7 bases are a match to TRBD1. The CDR3 contains 14 residues. The J segment lost 4 bases and the V segment lost 3 bases, leaving 4 bases of the junction unmatched. Per germline, CDR1 KGHPV and CDR2 FQNQEV (reference sequence). The CDR3 reads CASSLSGTENTLYF. The sequenced CDR3 bases are TGTGCCAGCAGTCTCTCCGGGACAGAAAACACCTTGTAC.

This clone was detected a few times. Gene names and germline refer to mouse. Coverage ceases 1 residue before the CDR3 finishes, and the germline J gene fills in the end. The chain combines TRBV26 with TRBJ2-7; 7 bases align to TRBD1. Germline V CDR1 and CDR2: KGHPV, FQNQEV (reference sequence). This CDR3 contains 13 residues. V was pared by 2 bases and J by 2 bases, with 0 bases of the junction left unmatched. CDR3 protein: CASSLTGAYEQYF. The part of the CDR3 DNA that was read is TGTGCCAGCAGTCTGACAGGGGCCTATGAACAGTAC.

Regarding this clone: Each gene name is a mouse one. The CDR3 loop reads CASSLDGGAETLYF. CDR3 bases read: TGTGCCAGCAGTCTAGACGGAGGTGCAGAAACGCTGTAT. V and J are TRBV26 and TRBJ2-3; D remains ambiguous. The DNA ends 1 residue before the CDR3 does, and the rest of the CDR3 is filled in from the germline J gene. The CDR3 spans 14 residues. Trimming removed 3 bases at V and 1 base at J, with 8 bases between. Germline V lookup: CDR1 KGHPV, CDR2 FQNQEV (reference sequence).

Turning to this clone: These gene names are mouse names. The CDR3 end is not reached by the read, which stops 1 residue before it; the germline J gene fills it in. This CDR3 is also generated by other DNA sequences in the sample. The V gene is TRBV23, the J gene TRBJ2-1; the tabulated D call, TRBD2, remains unverified against the DNA. The CDR3 is made up of 16 amino acids. Looked up from germline, CDR1 is KGHTA and CDR2 is FQNQQP. Partial CDR3 DNA: TGCTCCAGTAGTCAATCGAAAGGGGGGGAGTATGCTGAGCAGTTC. This codes for CSSSQSKGGEYAEQF. The complete CDR3 sequence is CSSSQSKGGEYAEQFF.

This clone appeared once. Mouse gene names apply. The read ends 1 residue before the CDR3 terminus; that terminus is restored from the germline J gene. The chain carries TRBV3 and TRBJ2-5; 7 positions agree with TRBD1. V was clipped by 5 bases and J by 5 bases; unmatched bases: 7. The CDR3 consists of 14 residues. Germline CDR1 SNHLY, CDR2 FYNGKV (reference sequence). The part of the CDR3 DNA that was read is TGTGCCAGCAGCCAGACAGGGAGAGGAGACACCCAGTAC. Protein product: CASSQTGRGDTQY. The whole CDR3 sequence reads CASSQTGRGDTQYF.

This clone has a handful of counts. Gene names follow the mouse nomenclature. The CDR3 DNA, read in part, is TGTGCCAGCTCTCCCTGGGGTCTCTATGCTGAGCAGTTC. Translated: CASSPWGLYAEQF. The whole CDR3 protein reads CASSPWGLYAEQFF. This chain uses TRBV12-1 with TRBJ2-1; D is possibly TRBD2 (6 bases). The read comes to an end 1 residue before the CDR3 does, leaving the germline J gene to fill in the end. CDR1 is SGHSN and CDR2 is HYEKVE in the germline V gene. The CDR3 totals 14 residues. Trimming removed 2 bases from V and 3 bases from J, with 10 bases in between. Full variable domain (rest looked up from reference TRBV12-1 and TRBJ2-1): DSGVVQSPRHIIKEKGGRSVLTCIPISGHSNVVWYQQTLGKELKFLIQHYEKVERDKGFLPSRFSVQQFDDYHSEMNMSALELEDSAMYFCASSPWGLYAEQFFGPGTRLTVL.

As concerns this clone: Gene names and germline refer to mouse. The read is 1 residue too short to cover the CDR3 end, so that end is filled in from the germline J gene. This sequence joins TRBV26 and TRBJ2-5, with 9 bases that match TRBD1. This CDR3 spans 13 amino acids. Germline trimming cut 6 bases from V and 3 bases from J; bases unmatched to any gene: 1. Germline V CDR1 and CDR2: KGHPV, FQNQEV (reference sequence). Incomplete CDR3 DNA: TGTGCCAGCAGCGGGACAGGGCAAGACACCCAGTAC. It specifies CASSGTGQDTQY. In full, the CDR3 reads CASSGTGQDTQYF.

On this clone itself: Germline and genes: mouse. The CDR3 end falls 1 residue outside the read, so it is completed with the germline J gene. The chain uses TRBV13-3 and TRBJ2-5; D unclear. Germline V gene data show CDR1 as NNHDY and CDR2 as SYVADS. V was shortened by 1 base and J by 3 bases, with 9 bases between the two germline ends. CDR3 size: 14 residues. The CDR3 DNA, read in part, is TGTGCCAGCAGTGATCCGGGGTTACAAGACACCCAGTAC. This sequence encodes CASSDPGLQDTQY. In full, the CDR3 reads CASSDPGLQDTQYF.

About this clone itself: Genes and germline come from the mouse. From the germline J gene comes the end of the CDR3, since the read stops 1 residue before it. The same CDR3 is also encoded by other DNA sequences in this sample. The chain carries TRBV14 and TRBJ2-5, with D possibly being TRBD1 (6 bases). Per germline, CDR1 SGHDT and CDR2 FRDEAV. The CDR3 runs 13 residues. The V end lost 1 base, the J end lost 6 bases, and 9 bases lay between the germline ends. Incomplete CDR3 DNA: TGTGCCAGCAGTTTCACAGGGCGGGACACCCAGTAC. This translates into CASSFTGRDTQY. The CDR3 as a whole reads CASSFTGRDTQYF.

Points on this clone: Gene names and germline refer to mouse. The read finishes 1 residue shy of the CDR3 end, and the germline J gene is used to complete it. The identical CDR3 is also encoded by other nucleotide sequences in the sample. The chain couples TRBV26 to TRBJ2-5, with TRBD2 matching over 9 bases. The CDR3 spans 14 residues. Germline-derived CDR1 and CDR2 are KGHPV and FQNQEV (reference sequence). The V and J ends lost 2 bases and 4 bases, in that order; junction bases with no gene match: 1. The covered CDR3 bases are TGTGCCAGCAGTCTGCTGGGGGGGGAAGACACCCAGTAC. Its translation: CASSLLGGEDTQY. The full CDR3 sequence reads CASSLLGGEDTQYF.

Remarks on this clone: Gene labels here are mouse ones. The read finishes 1 residue shy of the CDR3 end, and the germline J gene is used to complete it. The V call is TRBV12-1, the J call TRBJ2-5, with 11 bases fitting TRBD2. The junction had 6 bases not matched to a gene; V was cut back by 2 bases and J by 0 bases. The CDR3 length is 17 residues. Germline values: CDR1 SGHSN, CDR2 HYEKVE. CDR3 sequence: CASSPGLGGSNQDTQYF. CDR3 DNA (partial): TGTGCCAGCTCTCCCGGACTGGGGGGTTCTAACCAAGACACCCAGTAC.

The sample holds one count of this clone. Gene names are mouse gene names. The read comes to an end 1 residue before the CDR3 does, leaving the germline J gene to fill in the end. This rearrangement joins TRBV13-3 to TRBJ2-5, with 9 bases that match TRBD2. After removal of 0 bases from V and 3 bases from J, the junction contained 2 bases not matched to a gene. The length of the CDR3 is 15 residues. Germline values: CDR1 NNHDY, CDR2 SYVADS. This CDR3 is CASSDATGGQDTQYF. The covered CDR3 bases are TGTGCCAGCAGTGATGCTACTGGGGGGCAAGACACCCAGTAC.

This clone is categorized as large. The germline and genes are mouse ones. Read data end 1 residue before the CDR3 end; the end is taken from the germline J gene. The chain has TRBV2 and TRBJ2-7; maybe TRBD2 (6 bases). The length of the CDR3 is 14 residues. CDR1 and CDR2 from the germline V gene are LGHNA and YSYQKL. V was clipped by 1 base and J by 4 bases, with 11 bases between them. The chain's CDR3 is CASSQGTAGYEQYF. Incomplete CDR3 DNA: TGTGCCAGCAGCCAAGGGACTGCCGGATATGAACAGTAC.

With regard to this clone: The gene names given are mouse names. The read gets to within 1 residue of the CDR3 end, and the germline J gene fills in the rest. This chain connects TRBV12-2 to TRBJ2-3; no reliable D call. This CDR3 is 14 amino acids long. The germline V and J ends were trimmed by 3 bases and 0 bases, with 9 bases remaining between them. Germline lookup yields CDR1 SGHLS and CDR2 HYDKME. CDR3: CASSSGNSAETLYF. The CDR3 bases that were read are TGTGCCAGCTCTTCCGGGAATAGTGCAGAAACGCTGTAT.

On this clone: Gene labels here are mouse ones. Sequencing ends 1 residue short of the CDR3 end; the germline J gene provides the rest. The genes are TRBV26 and TRBJ1-1; no firm D call. In germline, CDR1 is KGHPV, CDR2 FQNQEV (reference sequence). Deletions cut 1 base from V and 6 bases from J, with 6 bases between. The CDR3 loop spans 12 amino acids. The sequenced CDR3 bases are TGTGCCAGCAGTCTGTACCAATCAGAAGTCTTC. This encodes CASSLYQSEVF. In full, the CDR3 is CASSLYQSEVFF. Full variable domain (missing parts from reference TRBV26 and TRBJ1-1): NSKVIQTPRYLVKGQGQKAKMRCIPEKGHPVVFWYQQNKNNEFKFLINFQNQEVLQQIDMTEKRFSAECPSNSPCSLEIQSSEAGDSALYLCASSLYQSEVFFGKGTRLTVV.